This entry is about one T cell receptor beta chain. Its specificity is not known. This sample is part of a study of cytomegalovirus exposure and HLA in healthy donors. The V gene lost 1 base and the J gene lost 5 bases, with 7 bases spanning the gap. CDR3 length: 12 residues. Looked up from germline, CDR1 is SQVTM and CDR2 is ANQGSEA. 13 Jbeta primers and 60 Vbeta primers were used for the PCR. TCRdb keeps only in-frame clones here, not all; method: immunoSEQ multiplex PCR. This sample has tens of thousands of clones, with nearly 80% found just once. Study outcomes and limitations: Whilst most TCR sequences proved rare, a subset of public TCRs occurred across many donors.

The origin of this receptor is a female donor in good health and CMV-seronegative. This sequence joins TRBV29-1 and TRBJ2-3; D ambiguous. Sequencing was carried out using PBMCs. CDR3 coding DNA: TGCAGCGTTGAAGGAGGTGGAGATACGCAGTATTTT. Its protein product is CSVEGGGDTQYF.